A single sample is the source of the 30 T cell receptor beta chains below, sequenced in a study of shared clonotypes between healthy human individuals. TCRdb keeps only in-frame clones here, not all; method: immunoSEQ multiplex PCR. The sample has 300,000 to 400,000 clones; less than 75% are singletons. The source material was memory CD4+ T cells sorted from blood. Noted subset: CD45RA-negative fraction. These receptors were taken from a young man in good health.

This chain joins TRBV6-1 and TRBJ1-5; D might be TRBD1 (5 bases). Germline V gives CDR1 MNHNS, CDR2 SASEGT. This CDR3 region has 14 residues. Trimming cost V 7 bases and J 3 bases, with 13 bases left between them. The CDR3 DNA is TGTGCCAGCACCCTGGACACTCCCAATCAGCCCCAGCATTTT. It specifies CASTLDTPNQPQHF.

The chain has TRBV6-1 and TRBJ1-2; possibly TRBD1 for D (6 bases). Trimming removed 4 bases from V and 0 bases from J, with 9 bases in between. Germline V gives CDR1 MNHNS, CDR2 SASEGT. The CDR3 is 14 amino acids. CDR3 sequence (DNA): TGTGCCAGCAGTGGAGGGGGAACTAACTATGGCTACACCTTC. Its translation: CASSGGGTNYGYTF.

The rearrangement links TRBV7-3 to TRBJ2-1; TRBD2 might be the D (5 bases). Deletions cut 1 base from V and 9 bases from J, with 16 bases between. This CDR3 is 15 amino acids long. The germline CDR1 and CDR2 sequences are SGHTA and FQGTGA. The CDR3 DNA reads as TGTGCCAGCAGCTTAATGGCTAGCTCCGTCGGTGAGCAGTTCTTC. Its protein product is CASSLMASSVGEQFF.

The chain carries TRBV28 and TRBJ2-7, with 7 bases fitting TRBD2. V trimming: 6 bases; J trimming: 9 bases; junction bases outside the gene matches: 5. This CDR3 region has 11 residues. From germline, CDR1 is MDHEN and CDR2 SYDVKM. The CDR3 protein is CASRGLVGQYF. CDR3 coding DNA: TGTGCCAGCAGAGGACTAGTCGGGCAGTACTTC.

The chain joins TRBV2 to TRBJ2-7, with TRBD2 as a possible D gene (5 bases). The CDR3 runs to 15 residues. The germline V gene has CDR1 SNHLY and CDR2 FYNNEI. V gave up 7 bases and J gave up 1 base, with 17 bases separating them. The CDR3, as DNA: TGTGCCAGCAAAGAGGGATCTTTCGGGTCCTACGAGCAGTACTTC. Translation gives CASKEGSFGSYEQYF.

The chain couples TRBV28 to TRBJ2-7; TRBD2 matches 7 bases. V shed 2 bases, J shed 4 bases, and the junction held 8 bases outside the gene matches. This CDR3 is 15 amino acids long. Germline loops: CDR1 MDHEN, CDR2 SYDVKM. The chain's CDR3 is CASSLLAVRTYEQYF. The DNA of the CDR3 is TGTGCCAGCAGTTTACTAGCGGTCCGAACATACGAGCAGTACTTC.

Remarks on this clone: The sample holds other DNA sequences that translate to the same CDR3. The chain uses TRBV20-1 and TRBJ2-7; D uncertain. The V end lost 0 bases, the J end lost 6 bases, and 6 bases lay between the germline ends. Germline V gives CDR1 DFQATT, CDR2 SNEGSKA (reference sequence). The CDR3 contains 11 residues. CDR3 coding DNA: TGCAGTGCTAGAGATCCTCCCGAGCAGTACTTC. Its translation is CSARDPPEQYF.

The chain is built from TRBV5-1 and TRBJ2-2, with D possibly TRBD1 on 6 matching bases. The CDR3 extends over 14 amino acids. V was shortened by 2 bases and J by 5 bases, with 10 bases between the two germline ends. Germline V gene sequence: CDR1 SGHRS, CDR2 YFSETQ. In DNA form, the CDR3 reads TGCGCCAGCAGCTTACAAGGGGGAACCGGGGAGCTGTTTTTT. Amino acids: CASSLQGGTGELFF.

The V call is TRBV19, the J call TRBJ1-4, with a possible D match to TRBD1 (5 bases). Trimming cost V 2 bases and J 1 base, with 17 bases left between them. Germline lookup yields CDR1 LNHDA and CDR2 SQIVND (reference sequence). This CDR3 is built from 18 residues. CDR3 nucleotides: TGTGCCAGTAGTATATCCGGGAGATTGGGGGTAACTAATGAAAAACTGTTTTTT. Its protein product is CASSISGRLGVTNEKLFF.

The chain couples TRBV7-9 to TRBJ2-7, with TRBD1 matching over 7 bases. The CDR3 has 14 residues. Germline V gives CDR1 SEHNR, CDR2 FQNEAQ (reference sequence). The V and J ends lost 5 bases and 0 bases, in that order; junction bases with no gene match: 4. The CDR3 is CASSRQGSSYEQYF. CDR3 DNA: TGTGCCAGCAGCCGACAGGGATCCTCCTACGAGCAGTACTTC.

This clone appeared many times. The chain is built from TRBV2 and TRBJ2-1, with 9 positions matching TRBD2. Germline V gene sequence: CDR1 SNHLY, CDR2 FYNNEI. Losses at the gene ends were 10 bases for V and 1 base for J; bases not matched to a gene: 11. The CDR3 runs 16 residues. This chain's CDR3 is CATKGGTSLSYNEQFF. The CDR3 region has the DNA TGTGCCACCAAGGGGGGGACTAGCCTATCCTACAATGAGCAGTTCTTC. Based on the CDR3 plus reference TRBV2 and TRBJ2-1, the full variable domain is EPEVTQTPSHQVTQMGQEVILRCVPISNHLYFYWYRQILGQKVEFLVSFYNNEISEKSEIFDDQFSVERPDGSNFTLKIRSTKLEDSAMYFCATKGGTSLSYNEQFFGPGTRLTVL.

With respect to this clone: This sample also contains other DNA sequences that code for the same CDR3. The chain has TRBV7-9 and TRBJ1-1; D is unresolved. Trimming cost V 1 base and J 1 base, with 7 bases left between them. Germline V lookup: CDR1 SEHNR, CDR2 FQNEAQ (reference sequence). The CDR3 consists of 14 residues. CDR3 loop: CASSLVVGNTEAFF. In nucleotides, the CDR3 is TGTGCCAGCAGCTTAGTTGTAGGGAACACTGAAGCTTTCTTT.

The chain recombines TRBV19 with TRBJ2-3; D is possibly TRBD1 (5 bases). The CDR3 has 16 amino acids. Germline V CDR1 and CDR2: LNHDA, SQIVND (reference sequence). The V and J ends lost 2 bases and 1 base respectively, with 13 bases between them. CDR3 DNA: TGTGCCAGTAGTATAAGGCCAGGGCTTGGCACAGATACGCAGTATTTT. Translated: CASSIRPGLGTDTQYF.

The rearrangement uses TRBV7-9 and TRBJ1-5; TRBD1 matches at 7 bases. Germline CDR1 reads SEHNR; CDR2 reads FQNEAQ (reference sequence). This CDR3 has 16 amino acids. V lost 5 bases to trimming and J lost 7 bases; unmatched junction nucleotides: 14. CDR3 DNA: TGTGCCAGCAGCCACGGGCCAGAGACAGGGCGGCAGCCCCAGCATTTT. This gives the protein CASSHGPETGRQPQHF.

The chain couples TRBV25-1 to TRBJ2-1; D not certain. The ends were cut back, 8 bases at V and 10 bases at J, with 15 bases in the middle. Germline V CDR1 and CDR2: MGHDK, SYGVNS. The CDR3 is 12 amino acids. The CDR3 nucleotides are TGTGCCAGCTCCTTTCTCTGGGCCGAGCAGTTCTTC. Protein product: CASSFLWAEQFF.

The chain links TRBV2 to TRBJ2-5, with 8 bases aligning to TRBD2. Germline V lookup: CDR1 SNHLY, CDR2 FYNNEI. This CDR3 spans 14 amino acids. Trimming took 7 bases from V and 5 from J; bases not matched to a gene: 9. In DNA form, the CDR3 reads TGTGCCAGCATCCAAGCGGGAGTGTGGGAGACCCAGTACTTC. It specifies CASIQAGVWETQYF.

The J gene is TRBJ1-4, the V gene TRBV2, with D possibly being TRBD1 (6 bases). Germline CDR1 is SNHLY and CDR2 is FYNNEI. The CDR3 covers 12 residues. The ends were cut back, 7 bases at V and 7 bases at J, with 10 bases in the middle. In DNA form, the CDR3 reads TGTGCCAGCAATACAGGGAGTGAAAAACTGTTTTTT. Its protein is CASNTGSEKLFF.

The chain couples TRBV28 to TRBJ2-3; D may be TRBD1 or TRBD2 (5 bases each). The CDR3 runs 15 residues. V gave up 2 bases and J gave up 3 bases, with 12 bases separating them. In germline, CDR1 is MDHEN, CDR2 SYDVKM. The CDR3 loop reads CASSLTGTGTDTQYF. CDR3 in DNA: TGTGCCAGCAGTTTAACCGGGACGGGTACAGATACGCAGTATTTT.

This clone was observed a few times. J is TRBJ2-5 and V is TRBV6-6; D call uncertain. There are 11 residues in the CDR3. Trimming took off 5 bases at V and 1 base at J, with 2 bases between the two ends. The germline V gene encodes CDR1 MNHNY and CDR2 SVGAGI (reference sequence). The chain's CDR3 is CASSAQETQYF. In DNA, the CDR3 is TGTGCCAGCAGTGCCCAAGAGACCCAGTACTTC.

CDR3 protein: CASSSTWGGNEQFF. The CDR3 DNA follows: TGTGCCAGCAGTTCGACGTGGGGTGGGAATGAGCAGTTCTTC. V and J are TRBV11-2 and TRBJ2-1; no clear D gene. Germline CDR1 and CDR2: SGHAT and FQNNGV. V lost 6 bases and J 7 bases, leaving 16 bases between the germline ends. This CDR3 has 14 residues.

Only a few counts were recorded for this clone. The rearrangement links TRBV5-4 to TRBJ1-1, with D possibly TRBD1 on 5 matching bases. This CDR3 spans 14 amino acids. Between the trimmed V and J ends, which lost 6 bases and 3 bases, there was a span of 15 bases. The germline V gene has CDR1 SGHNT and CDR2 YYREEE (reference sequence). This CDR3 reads CASIIQGVDTEAFF. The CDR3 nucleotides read TGTGCCAGCATCATCCAGGGCGTCGACACTGAAGCTTTCTTT.

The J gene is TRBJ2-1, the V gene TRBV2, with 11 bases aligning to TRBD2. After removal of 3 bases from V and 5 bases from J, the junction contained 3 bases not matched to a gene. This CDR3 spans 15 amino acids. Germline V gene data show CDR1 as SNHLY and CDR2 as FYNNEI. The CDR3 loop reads CASSDDSGRDNEQFF. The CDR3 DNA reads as TGTGCCAGCAGTGATGATAGCGGGAGGGACAATGAGCAGTTCTTC.

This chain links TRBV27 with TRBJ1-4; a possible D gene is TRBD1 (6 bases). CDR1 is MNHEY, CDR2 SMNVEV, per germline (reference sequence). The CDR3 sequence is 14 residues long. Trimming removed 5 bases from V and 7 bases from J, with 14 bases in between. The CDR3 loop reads CASSPRQVGEKLFF. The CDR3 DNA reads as TGTGCCAGCAGTCCAAGACAGGTCGGTGAAAAACTGTTTTTT.

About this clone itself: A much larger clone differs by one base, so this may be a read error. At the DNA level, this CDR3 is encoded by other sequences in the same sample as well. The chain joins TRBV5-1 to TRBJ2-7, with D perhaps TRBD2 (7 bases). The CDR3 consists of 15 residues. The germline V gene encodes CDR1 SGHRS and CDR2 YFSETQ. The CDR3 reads CASSPQGGDSYEQYF. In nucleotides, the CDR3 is TGTGCCAGCAGCCCACAAGGGGGGGACTCCTACGAGCAGTACTTC.

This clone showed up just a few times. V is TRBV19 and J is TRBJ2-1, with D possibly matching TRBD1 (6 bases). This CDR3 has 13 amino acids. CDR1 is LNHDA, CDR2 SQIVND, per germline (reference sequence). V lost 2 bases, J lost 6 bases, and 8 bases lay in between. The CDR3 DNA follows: TGTGCCAGTAGTATACAGGGGCCCAATGAGCAGTTCTTC. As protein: CASSIQGPNEQFF.

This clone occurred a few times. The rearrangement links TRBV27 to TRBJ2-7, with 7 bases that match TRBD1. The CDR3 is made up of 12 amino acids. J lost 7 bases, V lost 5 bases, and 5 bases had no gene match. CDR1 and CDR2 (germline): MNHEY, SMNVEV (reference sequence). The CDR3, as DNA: TGTGCCAGCAGTAGACAGGGCCAGGAGCAGTACTTC. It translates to CASSRQGQEQYF.

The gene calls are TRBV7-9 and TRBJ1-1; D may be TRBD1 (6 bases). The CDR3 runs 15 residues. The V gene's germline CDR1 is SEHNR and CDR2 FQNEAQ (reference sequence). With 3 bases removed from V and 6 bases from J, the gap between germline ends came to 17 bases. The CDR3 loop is CASSFGITGSPEAFF. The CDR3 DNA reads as TGTGCCAGCAGCTTCGGTATAACAGGGTCACCTGAAGCTTTCTTT.

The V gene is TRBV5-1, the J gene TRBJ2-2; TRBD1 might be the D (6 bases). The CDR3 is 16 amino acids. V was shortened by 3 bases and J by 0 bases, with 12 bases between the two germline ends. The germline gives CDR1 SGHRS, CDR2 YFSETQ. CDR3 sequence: CASSSKTGTNTGELFF. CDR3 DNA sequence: TGCGCCAGCAGCTCTAAGACAGGAACGAACACCGGGGAGCTGTTTTTT.

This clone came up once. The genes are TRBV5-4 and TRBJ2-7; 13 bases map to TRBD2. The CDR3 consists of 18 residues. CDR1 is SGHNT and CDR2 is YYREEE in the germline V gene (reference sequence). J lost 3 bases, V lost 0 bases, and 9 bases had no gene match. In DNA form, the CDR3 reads TGTGCCAGCAGCTTGGTAACTAGCGGGAGGGCGTACTACTACGAGCAGTACTTC. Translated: CASSLVTSGRAYYYEQYF.

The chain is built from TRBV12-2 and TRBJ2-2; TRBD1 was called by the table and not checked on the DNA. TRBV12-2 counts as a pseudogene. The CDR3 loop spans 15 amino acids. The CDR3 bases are TGTGCAAGTCGCTTGCAGGGAACGAACACCGGGGAGCTGTTTTTT. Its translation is CASRLQGTNTGELFF.